The 32 T cell receptor beta chains below were found in one sample sequenced in a study of cytomegalovirus exposure and HLA in healthy donors. PCR employed 60 Vbeta and 13 Jbeta primers. The table came from immunoSEQ multiplex PCR; TCRdb's copy has only in-frame clones and leaves some out. The sample lists around 150,000 clones, about 80% occurring once. The sample was PBMCs. Receptors originate from a man in his thirties or forties in good health and CMV-seropositive.

The V and J genes are TRBV5-6 and TRBJ2-2; TRBD2 might be the D (6 bases). Germline V gene data show CDR1 as SGHDT and CDR2 as YYEEEE. The CDR3 runs to 15 residues. V was shortened by 0 bases and J by 6 bases, with 12 bases between the two germline ends. The CDR3 reads CASSLGLGGAGELFF. The CDR3 DNA reads TGTGCCAGCAGCTTGGGACTCGGGGGAGCCGGGGAGCTGTTTTTT. Full variable domain (remainder filled in from reference TRBV5-6 and TRBJ2-2): DAGVTQSPTHLIKTRGQQVTLRCSPKSGHDTVSWYQQALGQGPQFIFQYYEEEERQRGNFPDRFSGHQFPNYSSELNVNALLLGDSALYLCASSLGLGGAGELFFGEGSRLTVL.

The CDR3 coding sequence is TGTGCCAGCATTGGGGACAGGGGGCCAGAGACCCAGTACTTC. This sequence encodes CASIGDRGPETQYF. V is TRBV2 and J is TRBJ2-5; 12 bases map to TRBD1. The CDR3 consists of 14 residues. Germline V lookup: CDR1 SNHLY, CDR2 FYNNEI. V was clipped by 7 bases and J by 4 bases; unmatched bases: 4.

V and J are TRBV5-1 and TRBJ2-5, with no clear D. Germline V lookup: CDR1 SGHRS, CDR2 YFSETQ. Trimming took off 4 bases at V and 4 bases at J, with 17 bases between the two ends. The CDR3 covers 15 residues. CDR3 DNA: TGCGCCAGCAGCCTCGGTGGCACAGCTGGAGAGACCCAGTACTTC. It specifies CASSLGGTAGETQYF. Combining the CDR3 with reference TRBV5-1 and TRBJ2-5 gives the whole variable domain KAGVTQTPRYLIKTRGQQVTLSCSPISGHRSVSWYQQTPGQGLQFLFEYFSETQRNKGNFPGRFSGRQFSNSRSEMNVSTLELGDSALYLCASSLGGTAGETQYFGPGTRLLVL.

The chain combines TRBV7-2 with TRBJ1-5; D remains unclear. This CDR3 has 13 residues. The V gene's germline CDR1 is SGHTA and CDR2 FQGNSA. Between the trimmed V and J ends, which lost 5 bases and 3 bases, there was a span of 8 bases. The CDR3 coding sequence is TGTGCCAGCAGCGGCGGCCCCAATCAGCCCCAGCATTTT. It is translated as CASSGGPNQPQHF. Full variable domain (rest looked up from reference TRBV7-2 and TRBJ1-5): GAGVSQSPSNKVTEKGKDVELRCDPISGHTALYWYRQSLGQGLEFLIYFQGNSAPDKSGLPSDRFSAERTGGSVSTLTIQRTQQEDSAVYLCASSGGPNQPQHFGDGTRLSIL.

This sequence joins TRBV7-9 and TRBJ2-1; 9 bases map to TRBD2. CDR1 SEHNR and CDR2 FQNEAQ come from the germline V gene (reference sequence). This CDR3 has 14 residues. The ends lost 6 bases at V and 6 bases at J; junction bases unmatched: 6. This CDR3 reads CASSLNSGGNEQFF. In DNA, the CDR3 is TGTGCCAGCAGTTTAAATAGCGGGGGCAATGAGCAGTTCTTC.

This chain uses TRBV5-5 with TRBJ1-4; TRBD1 matches at 7 bases. This CDR3 region has 15 residues. Germline V gene sequence: CDR1 SGHKS, CDR2 YYEKEE (reference sequence). With V trimmed by 4 bases and J by 4 bases, 7 bases remained unmatched. The DNA of the CDR3 is TGTGCCAGCAGCCTCGCCAGGGGGATTAATGAAAAACTGTTTTTT. Translation gives CASSLARGINEKLFF.

J is TRBJ1-3 and V is TRBV6-4; 7 nucleotides line up with TRBD1. Germline values: CDR1 MRHNA, CDR2 SNTAGT. V lost 3 bases, J lost 2 bases, and 4 bases stayed unmatched. This CDR3 comprises 15 residues. The CDR3 region has the DNA TGTGCCAGCAGTGAAACAGGGGACGCTGGAAACACCATATATTTT. Its translation is CASSETGDAGNTIYF.

The V call is TRBV6-5, the J call TRBJ2-5; 9 nucleotides agree with TRBD1. Trimming cost V 6 bases and J 6 bases; bases outside gene matches: 5. Germline assignment: CDR1 MNHEY and CDR2 SVGAGI. The CDR3 is 13 amino acids. CDR3 sequence reads: CASRAGQGKTQYF. For the CDR3, the DNA is TGTGCCAGCAGGGCCGGACAGGGGAAGACCCAGTACTTC.

This clone has just one count. The chain carries TRBV7-6 and TRBJ2-1, with a weak D call TRBD2 (6 bases). The CDR3 loop spans 16 amino acids. CDR1 SGHVS and CDR2 FNYEAQ come from the germline V gene. V dropped 1 base and J dropped 4 bases, with 14 bases sitting between them. CDR3 nucleotide sequence: TGTGCCAGCAGCTTAGACGAGACTAGTGTGTACAATGAGCAGTTCTTC. It codes for CASSLDETSVYNEQFF.

Concerning this clone: In the same sample, other DNA sequences code for this CDR3. The chain is built from TRBV6-1 and TRBJ1-2; 8 bases map to TRBD1. V gave up 6 bases and J gave up 3 bases; unmatched junction bases: 3. Germline CDR1 reads MNHNS; CDR2 reads SASEGT. This CDR3 spans 13 amino acids. CDR3 in amino acids: CASRETGDYGYTF. Written as DNA, the CDR3 is TGTGCCAGCAGGGAGACAGGGGACTATGGCTACACCTTC.

The chain is built from TRBV11-2 and TRBJ2-7, with TRBD1 matching 9 bases. The germline V gene has CDR1 SGHAT and CDR2 FQNNGV. After removal of 5 bases from V and 9 bases from J, the junction contained 11 bases not matched to a gene. CDR3 length: 14 residues. The CDR3 coding sequence is TGTGCCAGCAGCCTAACAGGGGGCGCCGGACGGCAGTACTTC. It specifies CASSLTGGAGRQYF.

The chain joins TRBV18 to TRBJ1-4; D is perhaps TRBD1 (5 bases). The V gene's germline CDR1 is KGHSH and CDR2 LQKENI. V shed 6 bases and J shed 4 bases, with 18 bases lying between them. There are 16 residues in the CDR3. This CDR3 is CASSPRRGWINEKLFF. CDR3 in DNA: TGTGCCAGCTCGCCTCGTAGGGGTTGGATTAATGAAAAACTGTTTTTT.

This clone was seen a handful of times. V is TRBV4-1 and J is TRBJ1-2; the match to TRBD1 covers 9 bases. This CDR3 is built from 16 residues. V dropped 1 base and J dropped 6; count of bases not matched to a gene: 9. Germline lookup yields CDR1 MGHRA and CDR2 YSYEKL. In DNA, the CDR3 is TGCGCCAGCAGCCAAGGCCCCGACAGGGGGGTTGATGGCTACACCTTC. Protein sequence: CASSQGPDRGVDGYTF.

The chain combines TRBV19 with TRBJ2-1; maybe TRBD1 (7 bases). CDR1 LNHDA and CDR2 SQIVND come from the germline V gene (reference sequence). The V end lost 3 bases, the J end lost 9 bases, and 15 bases lay between the germline ends. The CDR3 runs 14 residues. CDR3: CASSMVGGGPEQFF. The CDR3 nucleotides are TGTGCCAGTAGTATGGTAGGAGGGGGCCCTGAGCAGTTCTTC.

The chain couples TRBV6-5 to TRBJ1-4; D is perhaps TRBD1 (6 bases). Between the trimmed V and J ends, which lost 0 bases and 8 bases, there was a span of 7 bases. CDR3 length: 13 amino acids. Per the germline V gene, CDR1 is MNHEY and CDR2 is SVGAGI. CDR3 protein: CASSYSTGEKLFF. In DNA form, the CDR3 reads TGTGCCAGCAGTTACTCGACAGGCGAAAAACTGTTTTTT.

V and J are TRBV30 and TRBJ1-3, with TRBD1 matching over 10 bases. Germline CDR1 and CDR2: GTSNPN and SVGIG (reference sequence). V lost 3 bases to trimming and J lost 6 bases; unmatched junction nucleotides: 2. CDR3 size: 13 residues. The CDR3 DNA sequence: TGTGCCTGGAGGACAGGGGGCGTAAACACCATATATTTT. Translating gives CAWRTGGVNTIYF. Filled out from reference TRBV30 and TRBJ1-3, the complete variable domain reads SQTIHQWPATLVQPVGSPLSLECTVEGTSNPNLYWYRQAAGRGLQLLFYSVGIGQISSEVPQNLSASRPQDRQFILSSKKLLLSDSGFYLCAWRTGGVNTIYFGEGSWLTVV.

V and J are TRBV5-1 and TRBJ2-1; perhaps TRBD1 as D (5 bases). The CDR3 covers 15 residues. The ends were cut back, 1 base at V and 5 bases at J, with 13 bases in the middle. Germline V lookup: CDR1 SGHRS, CDR2 YFSETQ. The CDR3 DNA reads TGCGCCAGCAGCTTGAGACAGACCGAGAACAATGAGCAGTTCTTC. This translates into CASSLRQTENNEQFF.

This rearrangement joins TRBV5-5 to TRBJ1-1, with D unclear. The CDR3 covers 13 residues. Germline CDR1 reads SGHKS; CDR2 reads YYEKEE (reference sequence). Trimming removed 3 bases from V and 2 bases from J, with 8 bases in between. The CDR3 spells CASSSGLNTEAFF. The CDR3 coding sequence is TGTGCCAGCAGCTCCGGACTAAACACTGAAGCTTTCTTT.

This clone was picked up one time. The DNA for the CDR3 is TGTGCCAGCAGTTTGACGGGAGGGCCGGGGCAGTATTTT. Translating it yields CASSLTGGPGQYF. This chain uses TRBV27 with TRBJ2-3; TRBD2 aligns across 8 bases. The ends lost 3 bases at V and 11 bases at J; junction bases unmatched: 7. Germline assignment: CDR1 MNHEY and CDR2 SMNVEV (reference sequence). The CDR3 runs to 13 residues.

V usage is TRBV15 and J usage is TRBJ1-4; D possibly corresponds to TRBD1 (6 bases). The CDR3 length is 14 residues. From germline, CDR1 is LNHNV and CDR2 YYDKDF (reference sequence). V lost 1 base, J lost 8 bases, and 11 bases lay in between. CDR3 loop: CATSRARGVEKLFF. In DNA, the CDR3 is TGTGCCACCAGCAGAGCCAGGGGAGTCGAAAAACTGTTTTTT.

The chain is built from TRBV6-5 and TRBJ2-1; 12 nucleotides align to TRBD2. V lost 7 bases to trimming and J lost 9 bases; unmatched junction nucleotides: 4. The CDR3 extends over 13 amino acids. Germline V CDR1 and CDR2: MNHEY, SVGAGI. CDR3 coding DNA: TGTGCCAGCAAGCTAGCGGGAGGGAGTGAGCAGTTCTTC. Translating it yields CASKLAGGSEQFF.

This clone was recorded once. The CDR3 reads CASSQLAGEKYNEQFF. The CDR3 DNA is TGCGCCAGCAGCCAACTAGCGGGGGAGAAATACAATGAGCAGTTCTTC. The rearrangement uses TRBV4-1 and TRBJ2-1; 10 bases are a match to TRBD2. The ends lost 2 bases at V and 4 bases at J; junction bases unmatched: 5. The CDR3 is 16 residues long. Germline assignment: CDR1 MGHRA and CDR2 YSYEKL.

The J gene is TRBJ1-2, the V gene TRBV6-4; 8 bases line up with TRBD1. The CDR3 runs to 13 residues. Germline values: CDR1 MRHNA, CDR2 SNTAGT. Losses at the gene ends were 5 bases for V and 7 bases for J; bases not matched to a gene: 6. The CDR3 is CASSLTGESGYTF. The DNA for the CDR3 is TGTGCCAGCAGTTTGACAGGGGAGAGTGGCTACACCTTC.

The chain is built from TRBV4-1 and TRBJ2-3, with 11 positions matching TRBD2. The ends lost 6 bases at V and 4 bases at J; junction bases unmatched: 6. Germline-derived CDR1 and CDR2 are MGHRA and YSYEKL. CDR3 length equals 15 residues. The CDR3 DNA sequence: TGCGCCAGCAGGAGGGTAGCGGGGGGGGCAGATACGCAGTATTTT. This codes for CASRRVAGGADTQYF.

Details on this clone: Because it lacks the conserved phenylalanine or tryptophan at the end, this CDR3 is likely a read error. The rearrangement links TRBV28 to TRBJ1-5, with 7 bases aligning to TRBD1. The CDR3 runs to 14 residues. Germline CDR1 is MDHEN and CDR2 is SYDVKM. The CDR3 coding sequence is TGTGCCAGCATTTTACAGGGGACCGCTCAGCCCCAGCATCTT. Translation gives CASILQGTAQPQHL.

The chain combines TRBV7-2 with TRBJ2-1; D possibly corresponds to TRBD1 (6 bases). Looked up from germline, CDR1 is SGHTA and CDR2 is FQGNSA. V was shortened by 1 base and J by 2 bases, with 9 bases between the two germline ends. CDR3 length equals 15 residues. CDR3 loop: CASSLGGGAYNEQFF. The CDR3 DNA reads as TGTGCCAGCAGCTTAGGTGGGGGCGCCTACAATGAGCAGTTCTTC.

V gene TRBV28 combines with J gene TRBJ1-2, with no clear D. The V end was cut by 5 bases, the J end by 8 bases, with 21 bases between. The CDR3 is 15 residues long. Germline V lookup: CDR1 MDHEN, CDR2 SYDVKM. The CDR3 coding sequence is TGTGCCAGCAGTGGATCCGGGGTCCCGAAGGGAGGCTACACCTTC. Translation gives CASSGSGVPKGGYTF.

The rearrangement uses TRBV2 and TRBJ2-2; TRBD2 agrees at 10 bases. CDR1 SNHLY and CDR2 FYNNEI come from the germline V gene. This CDR3 comprises 16 residues. V dropped 5 bases and J dropped 1; count of bases not matched to a gene: 4. This chain's CDR3 is CASSLRTSGNTGELFF. For the CDR3, the DNA is TGTGCCAGCAGTCTCCGGACTAGCGGGAACACCGGGGAGCTGTTTTTT.

The rearrangement links TRBV2 to TRBJ1-2, with 7 bases lining up with TRBD1. Losses at the gene ends were 6 bases for V and 8 bases for J; bases not matched to a gene: 18. CDR3 length: 16 residues. The V gene's germline CDR1 is SNHLY and CDR2 FYNNEI. CDR3 protein: CASRELNDRDSLGYTF. The CDR3 DNA reads as TGTGCCAGCAGGGAACTGAACGACAGGGACTCACTCGGCTACACCTTC.

The rearrangement uses TRBV4-3 and TRBJ2-4; D is undetermined. V was cut by 0 bases and J by 5 bases, with 17 bases left in between. There are 17 residues in the CDR3. In germline, CDR1 is LGHNA, CDR2 YSLEER. CDR3 DNA: TGCGCCAGCAGCCAAGATCTTAACAGAAATGCAGAAAACATTCAGTACTTC. Translating it yields CASSQDLNRNAENIQYF.

The chain has TRBV7-2 and TRBJ2-7; 8 bases agree with TRBD2. V trimming: 3 bases; J trimming: 2 bases; junction bases outside the gene matches: 15. The CDR3 is 18 amino acids. CDR1 and CDR2 (germline): SGHTA, FQGNSA. CDR3 residues: CASSFQPPGRGYTYEQYF. For the CDR3, the DNA is TGTGCCAGCAGCTTCCAACCACCCGGGAGGGGGTACACCTACGAGCAGTACTTC.

This sequence joins TRBV5-1 and TRBJ2-3; 10 nucleotides line up with TRBD1. Germline assignment: CDR1 SGHRS and CDR2 YFSETQ. This CDR3 spans 16 amino acids. J lost 2 bases, V lost 4 bases, and 7 bases had no gene match. CDR3 residues: CASSLTGTGVTDTQYF. The DNA of the CDR3 is TGCGCCAGCAGCCTTACCGGGACAGGGGTCACAGATACGCAGTATTTT.